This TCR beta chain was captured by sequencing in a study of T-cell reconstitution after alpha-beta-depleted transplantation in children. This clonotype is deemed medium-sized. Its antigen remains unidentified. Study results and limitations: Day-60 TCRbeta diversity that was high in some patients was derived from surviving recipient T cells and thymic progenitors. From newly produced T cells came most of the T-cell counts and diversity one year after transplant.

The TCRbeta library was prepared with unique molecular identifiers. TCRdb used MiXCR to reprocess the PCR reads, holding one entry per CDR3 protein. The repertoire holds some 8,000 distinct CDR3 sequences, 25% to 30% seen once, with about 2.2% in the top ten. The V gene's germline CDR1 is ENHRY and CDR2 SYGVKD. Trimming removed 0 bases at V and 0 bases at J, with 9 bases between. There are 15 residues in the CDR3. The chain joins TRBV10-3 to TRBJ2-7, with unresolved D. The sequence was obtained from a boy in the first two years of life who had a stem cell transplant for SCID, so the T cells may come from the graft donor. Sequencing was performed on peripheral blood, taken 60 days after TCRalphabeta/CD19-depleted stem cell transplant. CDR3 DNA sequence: TGTGCCATCAGTGAGTCTCTCGGAATCTCCTACGAGCAGTACTTC. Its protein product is CAISESLGISYEQYF.